Sequencing of this T cell receptor beta chain was carried out in a study of shared clonotypes between healthy human individuals (dated by TCRdb to 2018 to 2021). A note on the overall study: The cohort included three men and a couple of women between 18 and 49 years of age. For each donor, CD4 naive and CD4 memory were each given three plates, CD8 naive was given two plates, and CD8 memory was given one plate. To estimate repertoire size and how much clonotype sharing occurs between individuals, the study deeply sequenced the blood TCR repertoires of about 5 healthy adults. Different laboratories and diverse techniques were used to prepare libraries and sequence TCR repertoires, to increase sequencing depth and limit assay-specific biases. Between about 0.85 and 9.5 billion PBMCs per donor were obtained by leukapheresis.

General findings and caveats noted by the study authors: Pairwise subsampling led to the expectation that sequencing depth would affect the degree of clonotype sharing among donors. Because the study included only a small number of donors, the genetic and exposure-history diversity represented was limited. Sampling was restricted to blood, and TCR repertoires in tissues likely differ from the TCR repertoires found in blood. Clonotypes shared by all four sorted-subset donors showed higher generation probabilities than non-shared clonotypes. Sharing across a few donors was observed for approximately 5% of naive CD4, 3.5% of naive CD8, roughly 2.3% of memory CD4, and roughly 0.4% of memory CD8 clonotypes. Naive subsets generally had larger estimated clonotype richness than memory subsets did. Even with the large sequencing depth, rarefaction of the sorted-subset datasets indicated that sequencing was incomplete.

Using the deep immunoSEQ assay, TCR CDR3 regions were amplified from genomic DNA by multiplex PCR. Genomic DNA extracted from each cell subset was distributed evenly over all wells of several immunoSEQ 96-well plates, and each plate served as one replicate. For sorted subsets, 200 ng of genomic DNA, equivalent to 25,000 to 30,000 T cell genomes, went into each replicate PCR. Purified libraries were measured with a Qubit 3.0 fluorometer, size-checked on a Bioanalyzer 2100, and measured again with the KAPA Library Quantification kit. Every immunoSEQ 96-well plate was sequenced on a separate single-read 150-cycle Illumina NextSeq 550 flow cell. Processing in the source paper ran as follows. The immunoSEQ output contained only junctional sequences without quality scores, so filtering could not match that applied to full-length reads. To assign V/J genes and CDR3, sequences were annotated against IMGT germline references using PyIR, a Python wrapper for IgBLAST v1.9. Reads were removed for weak V/J assignments (E-value above 1e-6), missing CDR3, stop codons, out-of-frame junctions, or ambiguous translated residues. V3J clonotypes were defined as sequences sharing an identical inferred V gene, J gene, and CDR3 amino acid sequence. The percentage overlap between two repertoires was calculated by dividing the number of shared unique clonotypes by the size of the smaller repertoire. Richness of each repertoire was evaluated using RTK rarefaction, the Chao1 estimator, and Recon v2.1 estimates of unobserved clonotypes. For all TCRbeta clonotypes obtained by the gDNA method from a few donors, generation probabilities were computed with OLGA. Here the immuneACCESS table is served through TCRdb, limited to in-frame sequences with V and J called. Missing clones are a known gap in these copies; in checked studies unresolved V genes cover under half, and the rest lacks a known reason. Clone size and the V and J calls come from that table; the DNA yielded D and trimming. Within this sample are fewer than 1.8 million clones, with less than 99% of them counted one time only. The biggest ten clones account for 0.36% of the sample.

As to this clone: Which antigen it targets is not known. No clone much larger than this one lies a single base away; base qualities are absent.

Donors were healthy HIV-negative adults with no recently reported acute infections or vaccinations. All donors were Caucasian adults living in Nashville, Tennessee, USA. CD4+ T cells were enriched through magnetic negative selection, after which naive cells were positively selected on CD45RA and the remaining negative fraction served as the memory subset. After blood collection by leukapheresis, PBMCs were isolated using Ficoll-Histopaque density gradient centrifugation and then cryopreserved in the vapor phase of liquid nitrogen. Analytical flow cytometry was used to check the purity and quantity of each magnetically sorted T cell population. Genomic DNA was isolated from every sorted fraction and measured by UV absorbance on a Nanodrop 2000c. Sequences SGHRS (CDR1) and YFSETQ (CDR2) are obtained from the germline V gene. Cut back by 4 bases and 2 bases, the V and J ends lie 13 bases apart. Spanning cysteine to phenylalanine, the CDR3 consists of 14 amino acids. The kept DNA is CDR3 alone, 42 bases in frame from the first base.

Rearrangement joined TRBV5-1 to TRBJ2-7, with TRBD2 perhaps the D gene, on 5 matching bases. Material: naive CD4+ T cells sorted from blood. What the cell subset or site label conveys for this sample: CD45RA+ positively selected. The sequence derives from a man aged 25 to 40 in good health. The CDR3 corresponds to CASSPQSGTYEQYF. In nucleotide form, the sequence is TGCGCCAGCAGCCCCCAAAGCGGAACCTACGAGCAGTACTTC.